The clone carrying this T cell receptor (beta chain) was recorded a few times. Its antigen is not identified. V gave up 4 bases and J gave up 4 bases; unmatched junction bases: 6. Germline V gene lookup returns CDR1 KGHDR and CDR2 SFDVKD. CDR3 length: 16 residues. This entry comes from a study of T-cell reconstitution after alpha-beta-depleted transplantation in children. Notes on the study in general: After transplant, high TCRbeta diversity at day 60 in some patients arose from surviving recipient T cells and thymic progenitors. T-cell numbers and diversity one year post-transplant derived largely from freshly generated T cells. Expanded clones from the graft, numbering several hundred, reportedly supplied alpha-beta T cells about two months after transplant.

TCRbeta library construction was performed incorporating unique molecular identifiers. TCRdb re-derived calls from the PCR reads in MiXCR, one entry per CDR3 protein. In the table there are around 130,000 distinct CDR3 sequences, 8.5% to 10% of which are singletons. The chain couples TRBV24-1 to TRBJ2-2; 9 nucleotides match TRBD1. The specimen was PBMCs, mostly from graft donor cells, collected 180 days after TCRalphabeta/CD19-depleted stem cell transplant. The sequence came from a girl under three years old who had a stem cell transplant for combined immunodeficiency, so the T cells may come from the graft donor. The CDR3 sequence: CATSDWTGEVTGELFF. In DNA form, the CDR3 reads TGTGCCACCAGTGACTGGACAGGGGAGGTCACCGGGGAGCTGTTTTTT.